The clone carrying this TCR beta chain was counted a few times. The data are from a study of T cells in Graves' hyperthyroidism and ophthalmopathy. V lost 5 bases and J 6 bases, leaving 10 bases between the germline ends. The germline gives CDR1 SGHVS, CDR2 FNYEAQ. CDR3 length: 12 residues. TCR beta CDR3 sequences were amplified from RNA transcripts. During a first-round RT-PCR of the TCR CDR3, the HTBI primer set was used. TCRdb called the multiplex PCR reads again in MiXCR, with one record for every CDR3 protein. The sample gives roughly 510,000 distinct CDR3 sequences, 20% of which show up once; 26% is in the top ten.

The material sequenced was blood. The clonotype was recovered from a man aged 18-30 years with Graves' hyperthyroidism. The chain recombines TRBV7-6 with TRBJ2-5; D not resolved. Here the CDR3 DNA reads TGTGCCAGCAGCCGCACCCCAAAGACCCAGTACTTC. Protein product: CASSRTPKTQYF.